This T cell receptor beta chain comes out of a study of CD8 T cells in Susac syndrome. J lost 2 bases, V lost 5 bases, and 13 bases had no gene match. Looked up from germline, CDR1 is GTSNPN and CDR2 is SVGIG (reference sequence). CDR3 size: 16 residues. A word on this clonotype: Its antigen is unknown.

Regarding the study as a whole: Peak Susac CD8+ clonal expansion occurred in TEMRA cells and active patients. The total CD8+ repertoires yielded 15 to 20 Susac-specific public clones and the CD8+ TEMRA repertoires yielded about five.

TEMRA cells were enriched by FACS, and CD4+ and CD8+ T cells were negatively isolated. A quantity of about 0.45 to 1 ug RNA underwent reverse transcription using random hexamers. In TCRdb, the immunoSEQ multiplex PCR reads were re-called with MiXCR into one record per CDR3 protein. Of some 200,000 distinct CDR3 sequences in the sample, about 95% are singletons; the top ten hold around 0.16%. Material: CD8+ T cells from PBMCs. This TCR was sampled from a human donor with Susac syndrome. V is TRBV30 and J is TRBJ2-3, with 7 bases lining up with TRBD1. The DNA of the CDR3 is TGTGCCTGGCCAAAGACAGGGACCTTTTACACAGATACGCAGTATTTT. It translates to CAWPKTGTFYTDTQYF.